Each of the 25 T cell receptor beta chains below was sequenced from the same sample in a study of vaccination and CD4 T cells after COVID-19. Sequencing of DNA taken from cultured CD4+ T cells relied on the Oncomine TCR Beta short-read assay. TCRdb redid the calling of the PCR reads with MiXCR, one entry per CDR3 protein. Of approximately 12,000 distinct CDR3 sequences in the sample, under 65% were seen once. The treatment was: 10-day PBMC culture with coronavirus spike peptide pools or control peptides (ViraFEST assay). Their antigen targets remain unknown. The specimen sequenced was CD4+ T cells from blood, cultured in vitro. The receptors come from a human donor who had recovered from COVID-19.

This clonotype was counted only a few times. The rearrangement uses TRBV20-1 and TRBJ2-3; D possibly matches TRBD1 or TRBD2 (5 bases each). The CDR3 extends over 14 amino acids. From germline, CDR1 is DFQATT and CDR2 SNEGSKA (reference sequence). V dropped 5 bases and J dropped 6 bases, with 18 bases sitting between them. As DNA, the CDR3 is TGCAGTGCTCCATCGTCGGCAGGGAGCGATACGCAGTATTTT. Translated, it gives CSAPSSAGSDTQYF.

The V and J genes are TRBV20-1 and TRBJ2-3; 11 bases line up with TRBD2. After removal of 0 bases from V and 2 bases from J, the junction contained 13 bases not matched to a gene. Germline V gene lookup returns CDR1 DFQATT and CDR2 SNEGSKA (reference sequence). This CDR3 is 19 amino acids long. The CDR3 nucleotides read TGCAGTGCTAGAGATTCTCGTAGCGGGAGGGCCTGGCCCACAGATACGCAGTATTTT. This encodes CSARDSRSGRAWPTDTQYF.

The gene calls are TRBV20-1 and TRBJ1-2; 7 positions agree with TRBD1. V shed 0 bases, J shed 6 bases, and the junction held 10 bases outside the gene matches. This CDR3 region has 15 residues. The germline V gene has CDR1 DFQATT and CDR2 SNEGSKA (reference sequence). The CDR3 DNA follows: TGCAGTGCTAGAGATCCGGTGAAGGGGGCGGATGGCTACACCTTC. This gives the protein CSARDPVKGADGYTF.

This clonotype was seen only a few times. The rearrangement links TRBV20-1 to TRBJ2-3, with 10 nucleotides matching TRBD2. After removal of 6 bases from V and 1 base from J, the junction contained 13 bases not matched to a gene. CDR3 size: 17 residues. From germline, CDR1 is DFQATT and CDR2 SNEGSKA (reference sequence). The DNA for the CDR3 is TGCAGTGCCGAGGCGGCTAGCGGGAGCTTGGGCACAGATACGCAGTATTTT. Its translation is CSAEAASGSLGTDTQYF.

The chain joins TRBV10-3 to TRBJ2-3; a possible D gene is TRBD2 (7 bases). Trimming pared 3 bases from V and 2 bases from J, leaving 12 bases between. This CDR3 has 15 residues. The V gene's germline CDR1 is ENHRY and CDR2 SYGVKD. The CDR3 sequence is CAISDRGRVTDTQYF. In DNA, the CDR3 is TGTGCCATCAGTGATAGGGGGAGGGTCACAGATACGCAGTATTTT.

This clonotype was seen a few times. The CDR3 here is CASSETSTGELFF. CDR3 DNA sequence: TGTGCCAGCAGTGAGACTAGCACCGGGGAGCTGTTTTTT. The rearrangement joins TRBV6-4 to TRBJ2-2; tentatively, D is TRBD2 (6 bases). The germline V and J ends were trimmed by 3 bases and 4 bases, with 6 bases remaining between them. The CDR3 covers 13 residues. Germline lookup yields CDR1 MRHNA and CDR2 SNTAGT.

The chain carries TRBV2 and TRBJ2-7; 10 bases line up with TRBD1. Losses at the gene ends were 7 bases for V and 5 bases for J; bases not matched to a gene: 5. CDR3 length equals 13 residues. Per the germline V gene, CDR1 is SNHLY and CDR2 is FYNNEI. The CDR3 DNA reads as TGTGCCAGCAATTCCGGGACAGGGGACGAGCAGTACTTC. This translates into CASNSGTGDEQYF.

The chain carries TRBV27 and TRBJ1-1; D unresolved. Per the germline V gene, CDR1 is MNHEY and CDR2 is SMNVEV (reference sequence). This CDR3 region has 14 residues. Trimming pared 3 bases from V and 2 bases from J, leaving 10 bases between. The CDR3 nucleotides are TGTGCCAGCAGTTTGTGGTACCCCAACACTGAAGCTTTCTTT. It specifies CASSLWYPNTEAFF.

The rearrangement links TRBV7-9 to TRBJ2-5, with D possibly being TRBD1 or TRBD2 (8 bases each). The CDR3 runs 16 residues. Germline lookup yields CDR1 SEHNR and CDR2 FQNEAQ (reference sequence). Trimming shortened V by 3 bases and J by 5 bases, and 19 bases separated the two germline ends. The CDR3 protein is CASSFSGTGIGETQYF. The DNA of the CDR3 is TGTGCCAGCAGCTTTAGCGGGACAGGAATCGGGGAGACCCAGTACTTC.

The gene calls are TRBV20-1 and TRBJ2-2, with 7 bases aligning to TRBD1. The CDR3 has 14 amino acids. Germline V gives CDR1 DFQATT, CDR2 SNEGSKA (reference sequence). The trim removed 5 bases at V and 5 bases at J, leaving 8 bases unmatched. The CDR3 reads CSARNAQGTGELFF. The CDR3 DNA reads as TGCAGTGCTCGGAACGCACAGGGGACCGGGGAGCTGTTTTTT.

The rearrangement uses TRBV28 and TRBJ2-2; D possibly corresponds to TRBD2 (6 bases). V was pared by 7 bases and J by 2 bases, with 23 bases between. This CDR3 comprises 18 residues. Germline CDR1 is MDHEN and CDR2 is SYDVKM. The CDR3 reads CASTNPWGDRSNTGELFF. In DNA form, the CDR3 reads TGTGCCAGCACCAACCCTTGGGGGGACCGATCAAACACCGGGGAGCTGTTTTTT.

In this sample, this clonotype turned up a few times. The chain joins TRBV6-5 to TRBJ1-1; the D gene is possibly TRBD1 (6 bases). V gave up 2 bases and J gave up 1 base, with 20 bases separating them. The CDR3 consists of 18 residues. Germline V gene lookup returns CDR1 MNHEY and CDR2 SVGAGI. For the CDR3, the DNA is TGTGCCAGCAGTTACACTAGAGTAGGACAGTCCGAGAACACTGAAGCTTTCTTT. Translated, it gives CASSYTRVGQSENTEAFF.

The chain carries TRBV6-5 and TRBJ1-1, with 7 bases that match TRBD1. V lost 2 bases to trimming and J lost 4 bases; unmatched junction nucleotides: 7. Germline values: CDR1 MNHEY, CDR2 SVGAGI. This CDR3 spans 15 amino acids. The CDR3 DNA reads TGTGCCAGCAGTTACGCCAGGGGGGACGCCACTGAAGCTTTCTTT. It specifies CASSYARGDATEAFF.

The chain employs TRBV29-1 and TRBJ2-1, with a tentative D call TRBD2 (7 bases). The length of the CDR3 is 12 residues. The V and J ends lost 7 bases and 8 bases respectively, with 15 bases between them. CDR1 is SQVTM, CDR2 ANQGSEA, per germline. DNA of the CDR3: TGCAGCGCCCGACGGGGGGCCCATGAGCAGTTCTTC. Amino acids: CSARRGAHEQFF.

The table lists this clonotype with a count of one. The V call is TRBV2, the J call TRBJ2-3; TRBD2 matches 9 bases. V was pared by 7 bases and J by 5 bases, with 10 bases of the junction left unmatched. Looked up from germline, CDR1 is SNHLY and CDR2 is FYNNEI. This CDR3 spans 15 amino acids. The CDR3 nucleotides are TGTGCCAGCACCAGGCGGGAGGGCCGCGGAGATACGCAGTATTTT. Amino acids: CASTRREGRGDTQYF.

The chain recombines TRBV28 with TRBJ2-1; 9 nucleotides align to TRBD2. The CDR3 covers 16 residues. Unmatched junction bases numbered 7, after V lost 5 bases and J lost 2 bases. CDR1 is MDHEN and CDR2 is SYDVKM in the germline V gene. The CDR3 reads CASSTYGGRAYNEQFF. The CDR3, as DNA: TGTGCCAGCAGTACGTACGGCGGGAGGGCCTACAATGAGCAGTTCTTC.

The chain has TRBV27 and TRBJ1-5, with a tentative D call TRBD1 (5 bases). From germline, CDR1 is MNHEY and CDR2 SMNVEV (reference sequence). Between the trimmed V and J ends, which lost 0 bases and 9 bases, there was a span of 18 bases. The CDR3 has 16 amino acids. The CDR3 DNA reads as TGTGCCAGCAGTTTATCTCGGGGCGATTCGGTGCTGCCCCAGCATTTT. Translated, it gives CASSLSRGDSVLPQHF.

The rearrangement links TRBV6-2 or TRBV6-3 to TRBJ1-1, with unresolved D. The CDR3 is 13 amino acids. Looked up from germline, CDR1 is MNHEY and CDR2 is SVGEGT. Trimming left V 0 bases short and J 2 bases short, with 4 bases between. The CDR3 nucleotides read TGTGCCAGCAGTTACTCGAGTAACACTGAAGCTTTCTTT. Protein product: CASSYSSNTEAFF.

The chain uses TRBV7-3 and TRBJ2-5; no firm D call. The CDR3 has 13 amino acids. The germline V and J ends were trimmed by 2 bases and 4 bases, with 8 bases remaining between them. Germline values: CDR1 SGHTA, CDR2 FQGTGA. CDR3 DNA: TGTGCCAGCAGCTTATTAGCTTTAGAGACCCAGTACTTC. Encoded protein: CASSLLALETQYF.

This chain uses TRBV6-1 with TRBJ2-3; TRBD2 agrees at 10 bases. The V gene's germline CDR1 is MNHNS and CDR2 SASEGT. The CDR3 runs 15 residues. Germline trimming cut 6 bases from V and 8 bases from J; bases unmatched to any gene: 11. CDR3 sequence: CASSAQAGGLGTQYF. The CDR3, as DNA: TGTGCCAGCAGCGCCCAAGCGGGAGGGTTGGGTACGCAGTATTTT.

The chain couples TRBV5-1 to TRBJ2-5, with TRBD1 as a possible D gene (5 bases). V dropped 3 bases and J dropped 5 bases, with 14 bases sitting between them. The CDR3 sequence is 14 residues long. In germline, CDR1 is SGHRS, CDR2 YFSETQ. CDR3 DNA sequence: TGCGCCAGCAGCTCAGGGAAGTTGTTGGAGACCCAGTACTTC. Translating it yields CASSSGKLLETQYF.

CDR3 sequence (DNA): TGCGCCAGCAGTGGCGACTCCTACGAGCAGTACTTC. Translation gives CASSGDSYEQYF. This sequence joins TRBV10-2 and TRBJ2-7, with unresolved D. Trimming removed 4 bases at V and 0 bases at J, with 4 bases between. CDR3 length: 12 residues. CDR1 WSHSY and CDR2 SAAADI come from the germline V gene.

This clonotype was found a few times. The chain uses TRBV20-1 and TRBJ1-5; 8 bases map to TRBD1. V trimming: 2 bases; J trimming: 0 bases; junction bases outside the gene matches: 3. From germline, CDR1 is DFQATT and CDR2 SNEGSKA (reference sequence). The CDR3 runs to 15 residues. The CDR3 spells CSARQGANSNQPQHF. The CDR3 nucleotides read TGCAGTGCTAGACAGGGGGCAAATAGCAATCAGCCCCAGCATTTT.

This rearrangement joins TRBV6-5 to TRBJ1-1; tentatively, D is TRBD1 (5 bases). V was cut by 1 base and J by 0 bases, with 9 bases left in between. The CDR3 consists of 15 residues. Germline CDR1 and CDR2: MNHEY and SVGAGI. The DNA for the CDR3 is TGTGCCAGCAGTTACTATCCGGGGGTGAACACTGAAGCTTTCTTT. Its protein product is CASSYYPGVNTEAFF.

This rearrangement joins TRBV6-2 or TRBV6-3 to TRBJ2-7; perhaps TRBD1 as D (6 bases). This CDR3 is built from 12 residues. V lost 6 bases, J lost 2 bases, and 8 bases lay in between. CDR1 MNHEY and CDR2 SVGEGT come from the germline V gene. CDR3 residues: CASRDRPYEQYF. The CDR3 coding sequence is TGTGCCAGCAGGGACAGACCCTACGAGCAGTACTTC.